Listed below are T cell receptor beta chains from one sample, sequenced in a study of blood T cells in healthy people across ages. TCRdb independently ran MiXCR on the 5' RACE reads; one entry per CDR3 protein. This table has around 800,000 distinct CDR3 sequences, 20% to 30% appearing once. The data also belong to a second study, concerning T cells of mothers and their children.

Material: blood. These receptors were collected from a boy between 5 and 17 years old in good health. The CDR3 runs from the conserved cysteine through the conserved F or W. Fields, in order: clone size, V gene, CDR3 length, D gene, J gene, CDR3 protein, CDR3 DNA. D genes are given only for firm matches. Rows give clone size only sometimes, using once, few, many, or a class for an expanded clone.

clone_size: few
v_call: TRBV30
cdr3_length: 14
d_call: NA
j_call: TRBJ2-1
cdr3_aa: CAWSVSRLGNEQFF
cdr3_nt: TGTGCCTGGAGTGTATCCAGGCTAGGGAATGAGCAGTTCTTC

clone_size: NA
v_call: TRBV10-1
cdr3_length: 14
d_call: NA
j_call: TRBJ2-5
cdr3_aa: CASSSRIDRWTQYF
cdr3_nt: TGCGCCAGCAGTTCAAGGATAGATCGGTGGACCCAGTACTTC

clone_size: few
v_call: TRBV6-2/TRBV6-3
cdr3_length: 14
d_call: NA
j_call: TRBJ2-7
cdr3_aa: CASSGLYSSYEQYF
cdr3_nt: TGTGCCAGCAGTGGTTTGTATAGCTCCTACGAGCAGTACTTC

clone_size: once
v_call: TRBV21-1
cdr3_length: 14
d_call: NA
j_call: TRBJ2-5
cdr3_aa: CASTLQGSEETQCF
cdr3_nt: TGTGCCAGCACTTTGCAGGGGAGTGAAGAGACCCAGTGCTTC

clone_size: NA
v_call: TRBV21-1
cdr3_length: 14
d_call: NA
j_call: TRBJ2-3
cdr3_aa: CAPGGPKGTDTQYF
cdr3_nt: TGTGCCCCGGGGGGGCCGAAGGGCACAGATACGCAGTATTTT

clone_size: NA
v_call: TRBV6-2/TRBV6-3
cdr3_length: 16
d_call: NA
j_call: TRBJ1-2
cdr3_aa: CASSYNRRQPAYGYTF
cdr3_nt: TGTGCCAGCAGTTACAATCGACGACAACCAGCCTATGGCTACACCTTC

clone_size: NA
v_call: TRBV12-3/TRBV12-4
cdr3_length: 15
d_call: NA
j_call: TRBJ2-2
cdr3_aa: CASSSIITNTGELFF
cdr3_nt: TGTGCCAGCAGCTCTATCATAACGAACACCGGGGAGCTGTTTTTT

clone_size: few
v_call: TRBV28
cdr3_length: 15
d_call: TRBD2
j_call: TRBJ2-5
cdr3_aa: CASRPPPSGGETQYF
cdr3_nt: TGTGCCAGCAGACCGCCCCCTAGCGGGGGAGAGACCCAGTACTTC

clone_size: NA
v_call: TRBV19
cdr3_length: 15
d_call: TRBD1
j_call: TRBJ2-2
cdr3_aa: CASRGQPRNTGELFF
cdr3_nt: TGTGCCAGTAGGGGACAGCCGAGGAACACCGGGGAGCTGTTTTTT

clone_size: NA
v_call: TRBV5-1
cdr3_length: 16
d_call: NA
j_call: TRBJ2-6
cdr3_aa: CASSLGASYGANVLTF
cdr3_nt: TGCGCCAGCAGCTTGGGAGCATCCTATGGGGCCAACGTCCTGACTTTC

clone_size: NA
v_call: TRBV4-1
cdr3_length: 15
d_call: NA
j_call: TRBJ1-5
cdr3_aa: CASSQGISSNQPQHF
cdr3_nt: TGCGCCAGCAGCCAAGGGATCTCGAGCAATCAGCCCCAGCATTTT

clone_size: NA
v_call: TRBV20-1
cdr3_length: 13
d_call: NA
j_call: TRBJ2-7
cdr3_aa: CSAREGRGDEQYF
cdr3_nt: TGCAGTGCTAGAGAGGGAAGGGGCGACGAGCAGTACTTC

clone_size: NA
v_call: TRBV6-5
cdr3_length: 14
d_call: TRBD1
j_call: TRBJ1-2
cdr3_aa: CASRPGGWNYGYTF
cdr3_nt: TGTGCCAGCAGGCCAGGGGGCTGGAACTATGGCTACACCTTC

clone_size: NA
v_call: TRBV5-1
cdr3_length: 14
d_call: NA
j_call: TRBJ1-4
cdr3_aa: CASSSDTFAEKLFF
cdr3_nt: TGCGCCAGCAGCTCGGACACATTTGCTGAAAAACTGTTTTTT

clone_size: NA
v_call: TRBV11-2
cdr3_length: 13
d_call: NA
j_call: TRBJ2-5
cdr3_aa: CASSRSPGETQYF
cdr3_nt: TGTGCCAGCAGCCGATCCCCTGGGGAGACCCAGTACTTC

clone_size: NA
v_call: TRBV4-1
cdr3_length: 14
d_call: NA
j_call: TRBJ1-4
cdr3_aa: CASSRGGEREKLFF
cdr3_nt: TGCGCCAGCAGCCGGGGAGGGGAAAGAGAAAAACTGTTTTTT

clone_size: NA
v_call: TRBV24-1
cdr3_length: 13
d_call: NA
j_call: TRBJ2-6
cdr3_aa: CATRSSGANVLTF
cdr3_nt: TGTGCCACCCGGAGCTCTGGGGCCAACGTCCTGACTTTC

clone_size: NA
v_call: TRBV24-1
cdr3_length: 12
d_call: NA
j_call: TRBJ1-2
cdr3_aa: CATSEQGYGYTF
cdr3_nt: TGTGCCACCAGTGAGCAGGGGTATGGCTACACCTTC

clone_size: few
v_call: TRBV6-6
cdr3_length: 16
d_call: NA
j_call: TRBJ2-7
cdr3_aa: CASSYSSGETNYEQYF
cdr3_nt: TGTGCCAGCAGTTACTCTTCCGGGGAGACCAACTACGAGCAGTACTTC

clone_size: NA
v_call: TRBV5-1
cdr3_length: 15
d_call: NA
j_call: TRBJ1-1
cdr3_aa: CASSPRRERGLEAFF
cdr3_nt: TGCGCCAGCAGCCCCCGGCGCGAACGGGGCCTTGAAGCTTTCTTT

clone_size: NA
v_call: TRBV5-1
cdr3_length: 16
d_call: TRBD2
j_call: TRBJ2-7
cdr3_aa: CASSLEPSGGAGEQYF
cdr3_nt: TGCGCCAGCAGCTTGGAGCCTAGCGGGGGGGCCGGGGAGCAGTACTTC

clone_size: NA
v_call: TRBV28
cdr3_length: 17
d_call: TRBD2
j_call: TRBJ2-1
cdr3_aa: CASSLLAGGRGDNEQFF
cdr3_nt: TGTGCCAGCAGTTTATTAGCGGGGGGCCGGGGGGACAATGAGCAGTTCTTC

clone_size: few
v_call: TRBV10-2
cdr3_length: 12
d_call: NA
j_call: TRBJ1-2
cdr3_aa: CASSEMGTGYTF
cdr3_nt: TGCGCCAGCAGTGAAATGGGGACAGGCTACACCTTC

clone_size: few
v_call: TRBV21-1
cdr3_length: 14
d_call: NA
j_call: TRBJ2-3
cdr3_aa: CASSLRDRTDTQYF
cdr3_nt: TGTGCCAGCAGCCTCCGGGACCGCACAGATACGCAGTATTTT

clone_size: few
v_call: TRBV20-1
cdr3_length: 15
d_call: NA
j_call: TRBJ2-3
cdr3_aa: CSARDESSQGDTQYF
cdr3_nt: TGCAGTGCTAGAGATGAGTCATCCCAAGGAGATACGCAGTATTTT

clone_size: NA
v_call: TRBV19
cdr3_length: 16
d_call: NA
j_call: TRBJ1-5
cdr3_aa: CASSISYGASNQPQHF
cdr3_nt: TGTGCCAGTAGTATATCTTACGGGGCCAGCAATCAGCCCCAGCATTTT

clone_size: NA
v_call: TRBV25-1
cdr3_length: 15
d_call: NA
j_call: TRBJ1-2
cdr3_aa: CASSEYVGANYGYTF
cdr3_nt: TGTGCCAGCAGTGAATATGTGGGGGCTAACTATGGCTACACCTTC

clone_size: few
v_call: TRBV12-3/TRBV12-4
cdr3_length: 13
d_call: NA
j_call: TRBJ1-2
cdr3_aa: CASSFDFWYPLAF
cdr3_nt: TGTGCCAGCAGTTTCGACTTTTGGTACCCATTAGCCTTC

clone_size: few
v_call: TRBV5-1
cdr3_length: 14
d_call: NA
j_call: TRBJ2-1
cdr3_aa: CASTSEGNHNEQFF
cdr3_nt: TGCGCCAGCACCTCGGAGGGGAACCACAATGAGCAGTTCTTC

clone_size: few
v_call: TRBV4-1
cdr3_length: 17
d_call: TRBD1
j_call: TRBJ1-4
cdr3_aa: CASSQARDRATNEKLFF
cdr3_nt: TGCGCCAGCAGCCAAGCCCGGGACAGAGCAACTAATGAAAAACTGTTTTTT

clone_size: NA
v_call: TRBV5-1
cdr3_length: 16
d_call: NA
j_call: TRBJ2-7
cdr3_aa: CASSLPPSGLHYEQYF
cdr3_nt: TGCGCCAGCAGCTTGCCGCCCTCAGGGCTGCATTACGAGCAGTACTTC

clone_size: many
v_call: TRBV12-3/TRBV12-4
cdr3_length: 14
d_call: NA
j_call: TRBJ2-5
cdr3_aa: CASSPREGQETQYF
cdr3_nt: TGTGCCAGCAGCCCCCGGGAAGGCCAAGAGACCCAGTACTTC

clone_size: NA
v_call: TRBV27
cdr3_length: 15
d_call: TRBD1
j_call: TRBJ2-3
cdr3_aa: CASSDRGSLGDTQYF
cdr3_nt: TGTGCCAGCAGCGACAGGGGATCCCTGGGAGATACGCAGTATTTT

clone_size: few
v_call: TRBV3-1
cdr3_length: 15
d_call: NA
j_call: TRBJ2-1
cdr3_aa: CASSQGGWSYNEQFF
cdr3_nt: TGTGCCAGCAGCCAAGGGGGGTGGTCCTACAATGAGCAGTTCTTC

clone_size: NA
v_call: TRBV28
cdr3_length: 17
d_call: NA
j_call: TRBJ2-4
cdr3_aa: CASSPRRGEIAKNIQYF
cdr3_nt: TGTGCCAGCAGCCCGCGTAGAGGGGAAATAGCCAAAAACATTCAGTACTTC

clone_size: many
v_call: TRBV6-5
cdr3_length: 15
d_call: NA
j_call: TRBJ1-3
cdr3_aa: CASSYDGGYGNTIYF
cdr3_nt: TGTGCCAGCAGTTACGACGGAGGCTACGGAAACACCATATATTTT

clone_size: NA
v_call: TRBV6-4
cdr3_length: 13
d_call: NA
j_call: TRBJ2-3
cdr3_aa: CASSDVPEGTQYF
cdr3_nt: TGTGCCAGCAGCGATGTTCCAGAAGGTACGCAGTATTTT

clone_size: NA
v_call: TRBV6-5
cdr3_length: 14
d_call: NA
j_call: TRBJ1-4
cdr3_aa: CASSWARGREKLFF
cdr3_nt: TGTGCCAGCAGTTGGGCGAGGGGAAGGGAAAAACTGTTTTTT

clone_size: NA
v_call: TRBV24-1
cdr3_length: 14
d_call: TRBD1
j_call: TRBJ2-1
cdr3_aa: CATSDCAPGQDEIF
cdr3_nt: TGTGCCACCAGTGATTGTGCCCCAGGACAGGACGAGATCTTC

clone_size: few
v_call: TRBV11-1
cdr3_length: 14
d_call: NA
j_call: TRBJ2-7
cdr3_aa: CASSSWTAAYEQYF
cdr3_nt: TGTGCCAGCAGCAGCTGGACTGCAGCCTACGAGCAGTACTTC

clone_size: NA
v_call: TRBV13
cdr3_length: 14
d_call: TRBD1
j_call: TRBJ1-2
cdr3_aa: CASSRLQGSRGYTF
cdr3_nt: TGTGCCAGCAGCCGGTTACAGGGGTCACGGGGCTACACCTTC

clone_size: few
v_call: TRBV6-5
cdr3_length: 13
d_call: TRBD1
j_call: TRBJ2-7
cdr3_aa: CASSRTGLHEQYF
cdr3_nt: TGTGCCAGCAGTCGGACAGGGTTACACGAGCAGTACTTC

clone_size: NA
v_call: TRBV5-1
cdr3_length: 14
d_call: NA
j_call: TRBJ2-7
cdr3_aa: CASSFNSVAYEQYF
cdr3_nt: TGCGCCAGCAGCTTTAACAGCGTCGCCTACGAGCAGTACTTC

clone_size: many
v_call: TRBV15
cdr3_length: 14
d_call: NA
j_call: TRBJ2-1
cdr3_aa: CATSRTKTENEQFF
cdr3_nt: TGTGCCACCAGCCGAACGAAGACAGAGAATGAGCAGTTCTTC

clone_size: NA
v_call: TRBV6-6
cdr3_length: 15
d_call: NA
j_call: TRBJ2-7
cdr3_aa: CATRAGTIFAYEQYF
cdr3_nt: TGTGCCACCCGAGCTGGGACAATTTTTGCCTACGAGCAGTACTTC

clone_size: few
v_call: TRBV10-3
cdr3_length: 15
d_call: TRBD2
j_call: TRBJ2-1
cdr3_aa: CAIITSGERYNEQFF
cdr3_nt: TGTGCCATCATTACTAGCGGCGAGCGCTACAATGAGCAGTTCTTC

clone_size: NA
v_call: TRBV29-1
cdr3_length: 13
d_call: TRBD1
j_call: TRBJ1-2
cdr3_aa: CSVPKGAGYGYTF
cdr3_nt: TGCAGCGTGCCGAAGGGGGCAGGGTATGGCTACACCTTC

clone_size: few
v_call: TRBV12-3/TRBV12-4
cdr3_length: 13
d_call: TRBD1
j_call: TRBJ1-3
cdr3_aa: CASRQTGGDTIYF
cdr3_nt: TGTGCCAGCAGGCAGACAGGGGGAGACACCATATATTTT

clone_size: many
v_call: TRBV5-5
cdr3_length: 13
d_call: NA
j_call: TRBJ2-7
cdr3_aa: CASMARRIGEQYF
cdr3_nt: TGTGCCAGCATGGCCCGCCGAATCGGAGAGCAGTACTTC

clone_size: NA
v_call: TRBV28
cdr3_length: 13
d_call: NA
j_call: TRBJ2-4
cdr3_aa: CASSWGAENIQYF
cdr3_nt: TGTGCCAGCAGTTGGGGAGCGGAAAACATTCAGTACTTC

clone_size: NA
v_call: TRBV9
cdr3_length: 15
d_call: NA
j_call: TRBJ2-5
cdr3_aa: CASSVAAGTQETQYF
cdr3_nt: TGTGCCAGCAGCGTAGCTGCGGGGACCCAAGAGACCCAGTACTTC